This T cell receptor (beta chain) emerged from a study of Graves' ophthalmopathy and Graves' hyperthyroidism. Amplification from RNA transcripts yielded the TCR beta CDR3 regions. Following a first-round RT-PCR that used HTBI primers, a second-round multiplex PCR was carried out. TCRdb fed the multiplex PCR reads into MiXCR, producing one record per CDR3 protein. The sample records 350,000 to 450,000 distinct CDR3 sequences, roughly 21% being singletons. Diagnosis relied on clinical symptoms, serum thyroxine, TRAb, thyroid ultrasound and orbital computed tomography. Fresh peripheral blood, about 10 ml, was the PBMC source. Sequenced: peripheral blood. The TCR sequence derives from a woman in her late teens or twenties with stable Graves' hyperthyroidism.

This CDR3 is CASSVAGEGSYNSPLHF. The CDR3 DNA is TGTGCCAGCAGCGTAGCCGGGGAAGGCTCCTATAATTCACCCCTCCACTTT. This rearrangement joins TRBV9 to TRBJ1-6; D remains unclear. Trimming took off 0 bases at V and 0 bases at J, with 10 bases between the two ends. Germline V gives CDR1 SGDLS, CDR2 YYNGEE. The CDR3 length is 17 residues.